This T cell receptor (beta chain) was recorded in a study of T cell responses to AZD1222 COVID-19 vaccine. The study, taken as a whole, reports: The study found vaccine-associated CD4 TCRs spanning spike, dominant at 160-218 and 743-854.

Clones were sequenced by immunoSEQ multiplex PCR, and TCRdb holds only the in-frame ones, with some missing. The repertoire has roughly 180,000 clones, over 80% of them found once; the top ten carry less than 3%. Note on this clone: The antigen is undetermined.

Germline V gives CDR1 MDHEN, CDR2 SYDVKM. This CDR3 spans 14 amino acids. The V gene lost 8 bases and the J gene lost 7 bases, with 20 bases spanning the gap. The chain couples TRBV28 to TRBJ1-2, with D hard to call. The origin of this receptor is an adult in good health. The sequencing used peripheral blood, collected on day 0 of MenACWY control vaccination. The CDR3 nucleotides read TGTGCCAGCTCGGCAGGTACTACCCCTCCTGGCTACACCTTC. It translates to CASSAGTTPPGYTF.